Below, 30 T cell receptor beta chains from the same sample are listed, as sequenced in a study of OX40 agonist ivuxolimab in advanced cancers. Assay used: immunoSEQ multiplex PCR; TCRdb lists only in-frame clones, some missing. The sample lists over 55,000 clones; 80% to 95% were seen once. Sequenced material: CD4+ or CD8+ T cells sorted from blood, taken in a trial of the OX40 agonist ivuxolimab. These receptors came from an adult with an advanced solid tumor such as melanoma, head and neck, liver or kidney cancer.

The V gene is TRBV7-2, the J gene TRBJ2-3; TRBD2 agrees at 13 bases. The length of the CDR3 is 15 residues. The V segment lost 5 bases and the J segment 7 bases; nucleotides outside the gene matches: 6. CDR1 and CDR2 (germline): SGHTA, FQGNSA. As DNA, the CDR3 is TGTGCCAGCAGCCACACTAGCGGGGGGGCGAATACGCAGTATTTT. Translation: CASSHTSGGANTQYF.

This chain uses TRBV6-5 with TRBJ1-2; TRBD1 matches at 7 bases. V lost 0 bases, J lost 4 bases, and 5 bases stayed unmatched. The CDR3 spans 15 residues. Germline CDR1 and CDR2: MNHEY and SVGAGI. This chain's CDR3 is CASSYSTGFGYGYTF. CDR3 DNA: TGTGCCAGCAGTTACTCGACAGGGTTTGGCTATGGCTACACCTTC.

The CDR3 region is CASSQPLGSLAYEQYF. CDR3 DNA: TGCGCCAGCAGCCAACCGCTGGGGTCCTTGGCGTACGAGCAGTACTTC. The chain has TRBV4-1 and TRBJ2-7, with no clear D. CDR3 size: 16 residues. Germline V gives CDR1 MGHRA, CDR2 YSYEKL. Trimming cost V 2 bases and J 4 bases, with 18 bases left between them.

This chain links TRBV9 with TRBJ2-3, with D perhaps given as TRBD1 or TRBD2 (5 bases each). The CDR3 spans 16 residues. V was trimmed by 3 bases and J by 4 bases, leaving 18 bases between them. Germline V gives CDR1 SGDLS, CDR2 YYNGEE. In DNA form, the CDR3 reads TGTGCCAGCAGCGCCCTTCCGGGACCTACGGCAGATACGCAGTATTTT. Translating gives CASSALPGPTADTQYF.

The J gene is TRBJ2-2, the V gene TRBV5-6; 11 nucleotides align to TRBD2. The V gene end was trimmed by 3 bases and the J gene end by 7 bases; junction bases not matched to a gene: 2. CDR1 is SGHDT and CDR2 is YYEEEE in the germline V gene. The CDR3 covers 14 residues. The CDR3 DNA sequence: TGTGCCAGCAGCTACGGGACTAGCGGCGGGGAGCTGTTTTTT. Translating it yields CASSYGTSGGELFF.

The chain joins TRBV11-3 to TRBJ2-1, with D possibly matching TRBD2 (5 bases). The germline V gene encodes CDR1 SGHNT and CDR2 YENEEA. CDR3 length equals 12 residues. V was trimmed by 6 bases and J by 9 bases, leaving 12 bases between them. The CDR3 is CASSRERIEQFF. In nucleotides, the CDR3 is TGTGCCAGCAGTAGGGAGAGGATTGAGCAGTTCTTC.

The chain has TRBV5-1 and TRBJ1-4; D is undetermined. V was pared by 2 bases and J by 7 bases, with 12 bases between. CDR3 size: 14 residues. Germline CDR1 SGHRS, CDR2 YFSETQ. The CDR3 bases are TGCGCCAGCAGCTTTACAGACCCTAGTGAAAAACTGTTTTTT. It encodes CASSFTDPSEKLFF.

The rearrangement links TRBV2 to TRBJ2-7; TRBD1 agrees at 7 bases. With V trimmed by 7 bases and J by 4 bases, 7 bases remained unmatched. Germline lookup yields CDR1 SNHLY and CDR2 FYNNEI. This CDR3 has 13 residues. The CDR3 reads CASIGDRAYEQYF. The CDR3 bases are TGTGCCAGCATCGGCGACAGGGCGTACGAGCAGTACTTC.

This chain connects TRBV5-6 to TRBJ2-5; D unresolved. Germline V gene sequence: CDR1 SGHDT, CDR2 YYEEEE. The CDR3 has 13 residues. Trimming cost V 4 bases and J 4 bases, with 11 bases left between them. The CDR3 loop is CASSLGTPETQYF. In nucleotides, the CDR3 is TGTGCCAGCAGCCTAGGAACACCAGAGACCCAGTACTTC.

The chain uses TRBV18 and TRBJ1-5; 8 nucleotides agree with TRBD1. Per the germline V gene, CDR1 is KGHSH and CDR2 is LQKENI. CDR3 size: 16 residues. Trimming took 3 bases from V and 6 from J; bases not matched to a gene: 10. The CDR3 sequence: CASSPQQGGSSQPQHF. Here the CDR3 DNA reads TGTGCCAGCTCACCCCAACAGGGGGGCAGTAGTCAGCCCCAGCATTTT.

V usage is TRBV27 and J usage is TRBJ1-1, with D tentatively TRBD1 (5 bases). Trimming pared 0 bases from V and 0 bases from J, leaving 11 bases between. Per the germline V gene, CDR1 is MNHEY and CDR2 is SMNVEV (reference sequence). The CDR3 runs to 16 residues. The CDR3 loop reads CASSLSRGTMNTEAFF. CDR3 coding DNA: TGTGCCAGCAGTTTATCGAGGGGAACCATGAACACTGAAGCTTTCTTT.

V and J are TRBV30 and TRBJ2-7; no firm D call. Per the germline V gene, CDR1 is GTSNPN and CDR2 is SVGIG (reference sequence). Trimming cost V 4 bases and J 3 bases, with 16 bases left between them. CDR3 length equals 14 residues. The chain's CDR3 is CAWTSWGNLYEQYF. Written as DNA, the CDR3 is TGTGCCTGGACATCATGGGGAAACCTCTACGAGCAGTACTTC.

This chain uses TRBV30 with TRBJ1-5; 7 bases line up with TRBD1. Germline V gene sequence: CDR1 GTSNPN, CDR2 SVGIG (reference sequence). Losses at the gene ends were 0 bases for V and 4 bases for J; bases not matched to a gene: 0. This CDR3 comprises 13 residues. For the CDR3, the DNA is TGTGCCTGGAGTGTACAGGGGAATCAGCCCCAGCATTTT. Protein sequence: CAWSVQGNQPQHF.

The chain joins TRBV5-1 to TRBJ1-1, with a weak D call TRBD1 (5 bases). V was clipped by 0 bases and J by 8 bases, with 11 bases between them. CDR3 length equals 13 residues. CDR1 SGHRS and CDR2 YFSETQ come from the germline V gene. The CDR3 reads CASSLVGRGEAFF. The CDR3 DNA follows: TGCGCCAGCAGCTTGGTGGGAAGGGGAGAAGCTTTCTTT.

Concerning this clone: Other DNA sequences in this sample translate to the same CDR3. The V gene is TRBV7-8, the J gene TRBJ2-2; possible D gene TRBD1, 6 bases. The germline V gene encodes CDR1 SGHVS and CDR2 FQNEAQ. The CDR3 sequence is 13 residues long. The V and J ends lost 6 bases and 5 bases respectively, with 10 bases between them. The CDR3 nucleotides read TGTGCCAGCAGGCTAGGGGGAACCGGGGAGCTGTTTTTT. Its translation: CASRLGGTGELFF.

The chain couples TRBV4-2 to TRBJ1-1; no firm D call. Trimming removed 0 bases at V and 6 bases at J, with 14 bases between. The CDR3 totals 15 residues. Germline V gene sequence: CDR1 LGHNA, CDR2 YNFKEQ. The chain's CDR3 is CASSQEGSRFAEAFF. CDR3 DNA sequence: TGTGCCAGCAGCCAAGAGGGCAGTAGGTTCGCTGAAGCTTTCTTT.

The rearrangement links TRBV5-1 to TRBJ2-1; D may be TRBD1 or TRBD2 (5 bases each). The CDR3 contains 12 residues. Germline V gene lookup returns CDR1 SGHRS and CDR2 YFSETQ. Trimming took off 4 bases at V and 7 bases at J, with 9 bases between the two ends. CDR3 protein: CASSTGLNEQFF. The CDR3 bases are TGCGCCAGCAGCACGGGGCTGAATGAGCAGTTCTTC. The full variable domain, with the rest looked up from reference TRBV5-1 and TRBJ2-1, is KAGVTQTPRYLIKTRGQQVTLSCSPISGHRSVSWYQQTPGQGLQFLFEYFSETQRNKGNFPGRFSGRQFSNSRSEMNVSTLELGDSALYLCASSTGLNEQFFGPGTRLTVL.

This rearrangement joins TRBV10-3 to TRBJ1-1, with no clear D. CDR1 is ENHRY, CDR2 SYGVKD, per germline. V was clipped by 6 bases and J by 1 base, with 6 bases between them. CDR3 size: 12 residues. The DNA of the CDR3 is TGTGCCATCAGGTTGGAGAACACTGAAGCTTTCTTT. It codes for CAIRLENTEAFF.

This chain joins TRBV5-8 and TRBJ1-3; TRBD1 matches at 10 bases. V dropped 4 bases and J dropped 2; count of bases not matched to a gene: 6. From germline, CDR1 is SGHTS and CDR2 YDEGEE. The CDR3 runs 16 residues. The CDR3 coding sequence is TGTGCCAGCAGCACCCGGGACAGGGGAACTGGAAACACCATATATTTT. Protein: CASSTRDRGTGNTIYF.

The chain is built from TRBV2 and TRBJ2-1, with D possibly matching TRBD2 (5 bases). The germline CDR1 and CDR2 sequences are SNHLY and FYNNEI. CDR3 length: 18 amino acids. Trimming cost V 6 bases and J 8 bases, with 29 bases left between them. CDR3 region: CASSEFPAGVSVSDEQFF. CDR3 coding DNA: TGTGCCAGCAGCGAATTCCCCGCAGGAGTTAGCGTATCCGATGAGCAGTTCTTC.

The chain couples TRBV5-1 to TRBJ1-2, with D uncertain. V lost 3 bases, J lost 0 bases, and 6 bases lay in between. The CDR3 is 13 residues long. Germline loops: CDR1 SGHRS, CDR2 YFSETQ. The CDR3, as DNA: TGCGCCAGCAGCTACGAAACTAACTATGGCTACACCTTC. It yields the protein CASSYETNYGYTF.

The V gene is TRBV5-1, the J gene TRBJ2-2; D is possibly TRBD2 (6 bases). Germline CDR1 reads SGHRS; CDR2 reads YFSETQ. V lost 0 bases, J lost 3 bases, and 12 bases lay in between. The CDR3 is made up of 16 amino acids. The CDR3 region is CASSLAGDLDTGELFF. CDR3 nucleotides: TGCGCCAGCAGCTTGGCGGGGGATCTTGACACCGGGGAGCTGTTTTTT.

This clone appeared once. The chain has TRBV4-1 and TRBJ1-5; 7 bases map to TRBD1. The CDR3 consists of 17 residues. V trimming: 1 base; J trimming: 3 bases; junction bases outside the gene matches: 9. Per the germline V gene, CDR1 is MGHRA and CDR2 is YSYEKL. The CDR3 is CASSQGPRTGVNQPQHF. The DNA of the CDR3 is TGCGCCAGCAGCCAAGGCCCCCGGACAGGCGTCAATCAGCCCCAGCATTTT.

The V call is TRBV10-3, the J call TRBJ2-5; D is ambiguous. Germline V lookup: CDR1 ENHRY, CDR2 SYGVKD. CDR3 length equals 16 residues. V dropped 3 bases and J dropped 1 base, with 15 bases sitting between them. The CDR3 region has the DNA TGTGCCATCAGTGACCTCGCGGCAGTGGGCCAAGAGACCCAGTACTTC. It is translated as CAISDLAAVGQETQYF.

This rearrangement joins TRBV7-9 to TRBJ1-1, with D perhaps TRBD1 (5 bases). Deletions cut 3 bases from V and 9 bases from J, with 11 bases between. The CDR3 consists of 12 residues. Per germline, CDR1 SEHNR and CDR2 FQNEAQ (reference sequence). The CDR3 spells CASSLGPVKAFF. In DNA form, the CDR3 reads TGTGCCAGCAGCTTGGGACCGGTGAAAGCTTTCTTT.

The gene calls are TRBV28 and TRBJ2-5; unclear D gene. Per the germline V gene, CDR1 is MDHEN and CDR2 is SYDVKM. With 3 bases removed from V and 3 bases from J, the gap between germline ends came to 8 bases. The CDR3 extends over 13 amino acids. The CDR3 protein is CASSFDGKETQYF. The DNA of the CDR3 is TGTGCCAGCAGTTTCGACGGAAAAGAGACCCAGTACTTC.

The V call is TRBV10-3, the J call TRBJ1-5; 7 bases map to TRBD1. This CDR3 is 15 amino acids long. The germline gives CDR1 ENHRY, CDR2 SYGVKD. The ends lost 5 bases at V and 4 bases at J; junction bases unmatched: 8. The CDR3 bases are TGTGCCATCAGTTCCTCGACAGGGAGAAATCAGCCCCAGCATTTT. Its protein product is CAISSSTGRNQPQHF.

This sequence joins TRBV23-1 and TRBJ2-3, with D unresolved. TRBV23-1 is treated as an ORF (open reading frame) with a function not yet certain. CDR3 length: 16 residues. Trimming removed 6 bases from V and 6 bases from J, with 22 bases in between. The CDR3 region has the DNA TGCGCCAGCAGCCACACGTTTATCCAGGATTTGGATACGCAGTATTTT. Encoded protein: CASSHTFIQDLDTQYF.

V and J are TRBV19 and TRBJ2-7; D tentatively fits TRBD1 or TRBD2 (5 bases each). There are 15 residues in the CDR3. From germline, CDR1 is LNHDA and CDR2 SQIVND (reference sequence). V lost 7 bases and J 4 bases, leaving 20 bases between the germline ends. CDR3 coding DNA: TGTGCCAGTAACCCCGGGACGGCCTTCAATTACGAGCAGTACTTC. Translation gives CASNPGTAFNYEQYF. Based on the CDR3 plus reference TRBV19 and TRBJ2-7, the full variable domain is DGGITQSPKYLFRKEGQNVTLSCEQNLNHDAMYWYRQDPGQGLRLIYYSQIVNDFQKGDIAEGYSVSREKKESFPLTVTSAQKNPTAFYLCASNPGTAFNYEQYFGPGTRLTVT.

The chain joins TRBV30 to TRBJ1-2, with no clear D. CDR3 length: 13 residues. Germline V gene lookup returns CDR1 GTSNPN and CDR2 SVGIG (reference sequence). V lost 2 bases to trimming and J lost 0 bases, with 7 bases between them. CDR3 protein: CAWSRRSNYGYTF. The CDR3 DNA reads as TGTGCCTGGAGTCGCCGATCTAACTATGGCTACACCTTC.